This TCR beta chain was sequenced for a study of T cell changes during pregnancy in multiple sclerosis. Sequenced by immunoSEQ multiplex PCR; TCRdb stores in-frame clones only, minus some. The sample comprises approximately 51,000 clones, 94% of which are singletons, and about 0.56% rests with the top ten. Sequencing used CD4+ T cells from peripheral blood mononuclear cells, obtained in the second trimester of pregnancy. The TCR originated in a female donor with multiple sclerosis, enrolled in a pregnancy study.

CDR3 nucleotide sequence: TGTGCCAGCAGCCTCCAGACTAGCGGGGGCTCCTACGAGCAGTACTTC. It codes for CASSLQTSGGSYEQYF. The chain links TRBV14 to TRBJ2-7; 12 bases map to TRBD2. The V gene's germline CDR1 is SGHDN and CDR2 FVKESK. The J segment lost 0 bases and the V segment lost 4 bases, leaving 4 bases of the junction unmatched. The CDR3 totals 16 residues.